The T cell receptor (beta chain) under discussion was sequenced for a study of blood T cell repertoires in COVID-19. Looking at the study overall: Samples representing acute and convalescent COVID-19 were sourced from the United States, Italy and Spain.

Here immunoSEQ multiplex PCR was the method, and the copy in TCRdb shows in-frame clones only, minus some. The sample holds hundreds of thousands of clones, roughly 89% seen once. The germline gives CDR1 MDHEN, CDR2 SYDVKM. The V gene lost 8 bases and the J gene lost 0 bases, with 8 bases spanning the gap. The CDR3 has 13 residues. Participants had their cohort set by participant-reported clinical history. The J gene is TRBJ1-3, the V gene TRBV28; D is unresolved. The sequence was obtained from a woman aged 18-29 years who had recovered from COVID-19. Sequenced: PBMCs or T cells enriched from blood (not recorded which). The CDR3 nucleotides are TGTGCCAGCGAAGAGGGCTCTGGAAACACCATATATTTT. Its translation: CASEEGSGNTIYF.